Included here is one TCR beta chain sequence, with context. CDR1 and CDR2 (germline): MGHRA, YSYEKL. J was trimmed by 6 bases and V by 0 bases; bases with no gene match: 5. CDR3 size: 15 residues. The data belong to a study of blood T cell repertoires in COVID-19. How the authors handled the data: Amplification from reference gene primers served as the basis for estimated nucleated cell counts. Assay: immunoSEQ multiplex PCR; the TCRdb copy retains only in-frame clones and omits some. V and J calls and clone size are copied from that table; D and trimming were computed from the DNA. The top ten hold 4% to 5.5% of the sample, which has just under 80,000 clones, about 80% seen once.

The origin of this receptor is a woman in her 70s with acute or convalescent COVID-19. The specimen was peripheral blood. V gene TRBV4-1 combines with J gene TRBJ1-2; TRBD1 agrees at 9 bases. CDR3 amino acids: CASSQDTGQGHGYTF. CDR3 in DNA: TGCGCCAGCAGCCAAGATACGGGACAGGGACATGGCTACACCTTC.